This T cell receptor beta chain was recovered during a study of T cell changes during pregnancy in multiple sclerosis. TCRdb keeps only in-frame clones here, not all; method: immunoSEQ multiplex PCR. The sample has about 33,000 clones, approximately 90% seen once; the top ten hold around 2.8%. V lost 1 base and J 1 base, leaving 10 bases between the germline ends. The CDR3 sequence is 15 residues long. Germline values: CDR1 SGHTA, CDR2 FQGNSA. The TCR was taken from a female donor in good health, enrolled as a control in a pregnancy study. This sequence joins TRBV7-2 and TRBJ1-2; D not resolved. The starting material was CD4+ T cells from peripheral blood mononuclear cells, obtained in the third trimester of pregnancy. CDR3 sequence reads: CASSLGRSINYGYTF. The CDR3 coding sequence is TGTGCCAGCAGCTTAGGGAGGTCAATTAACTATGGCTACACCTTC.